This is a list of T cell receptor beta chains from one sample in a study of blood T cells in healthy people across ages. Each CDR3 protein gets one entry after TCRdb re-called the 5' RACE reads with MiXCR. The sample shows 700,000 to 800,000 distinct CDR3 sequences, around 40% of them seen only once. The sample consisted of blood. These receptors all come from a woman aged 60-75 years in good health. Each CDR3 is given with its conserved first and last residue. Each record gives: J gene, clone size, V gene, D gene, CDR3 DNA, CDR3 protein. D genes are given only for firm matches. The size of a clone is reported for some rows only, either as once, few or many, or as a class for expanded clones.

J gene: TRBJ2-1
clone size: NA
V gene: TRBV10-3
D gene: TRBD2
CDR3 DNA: TGTGCCATCAGTGAAAGGGGGGCTAGCGGGGCGGATGAGCAGTTCTTC
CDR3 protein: CAISERGASGADEQFF

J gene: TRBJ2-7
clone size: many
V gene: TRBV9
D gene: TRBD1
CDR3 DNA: TGTGCCAGCAGCCCTTCTGACAGGGCCCACGAGCAGTACTTC
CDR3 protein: CASSPSDRAHEQYF

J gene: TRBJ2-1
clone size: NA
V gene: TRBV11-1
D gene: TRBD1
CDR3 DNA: TGTGCCAGCAGCTCGGACAGGGGGGGGATCAATGAGCAGTTCTTC
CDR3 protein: CASSSDRGGINEQFF

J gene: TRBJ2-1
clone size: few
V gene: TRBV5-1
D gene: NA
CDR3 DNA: TGCGCCAGCAGCTTGGGGGCGGGTTTAGCCTACAATGAGCAGTTCTTC
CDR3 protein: CASSLGAGLAYNEQFF

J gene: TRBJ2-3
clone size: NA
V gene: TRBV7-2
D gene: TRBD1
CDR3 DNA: TGTGCCAGCAGCTTAGACAGGGGGCAAACAGATACGCAGTATTTT
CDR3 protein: CASSLDRGQTDTQYF

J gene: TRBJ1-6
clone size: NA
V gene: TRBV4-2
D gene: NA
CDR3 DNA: TGTGCCAGCAGCCAAGATTCGGGCTCTAGGTCACCCCTCCACTTT
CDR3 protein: CASSQDSGSRSPLHF

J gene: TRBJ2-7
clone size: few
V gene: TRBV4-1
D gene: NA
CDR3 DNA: TGCGCCAGCAGCCAAGATCTAGGAGGGCAGGGGCCGGGCGAGCGGTACTTC
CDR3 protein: CASSQDLGGQGPGERYF

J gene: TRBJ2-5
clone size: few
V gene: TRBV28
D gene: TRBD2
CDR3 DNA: TGTGCCAGCAATAATAGGGAGGGGAGAGAAGAGACCCAGTACTTC
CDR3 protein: CASNNREGREETQYF

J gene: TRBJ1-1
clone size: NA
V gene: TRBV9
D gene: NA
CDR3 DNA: TGTGCCAGCAGCGTAGATCCCCAAGTAAGCACTGAAGCTTTCTTT
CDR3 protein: CASSVDPQVSTEAFF

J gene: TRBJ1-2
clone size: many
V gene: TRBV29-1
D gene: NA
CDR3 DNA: TGCAGCGTTGAACGACAGGTCATCGTTGCCTATGGCTACACCTTC
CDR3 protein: CSVERQVIVAYGYTF

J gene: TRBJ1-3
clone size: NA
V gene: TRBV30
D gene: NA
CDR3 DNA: TGTGCCTGGAGTGTAGCCGGAAACACCATATATTTT
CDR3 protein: CAWSVAGNTIYF

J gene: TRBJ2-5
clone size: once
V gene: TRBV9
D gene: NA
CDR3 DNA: TGTGCCAGCAGCGGGGATGTTGCGGGGCAGGGCAAAGAGACCCAGTACTTC
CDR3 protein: CASSGDVAGQGKETQYF

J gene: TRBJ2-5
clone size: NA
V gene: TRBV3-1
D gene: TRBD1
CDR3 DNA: TGTGCCAGCAGCCAGAGGACAGGGAGGACGTACTTC
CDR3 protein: CASSQRTGRTYF

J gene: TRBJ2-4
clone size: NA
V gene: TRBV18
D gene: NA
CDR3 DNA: TGTGCCAGCTCGTCTCAGAACAGGTTCGCCAAAAACATTCAGTACTTC
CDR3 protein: CASSSQNRFAKNIQYF

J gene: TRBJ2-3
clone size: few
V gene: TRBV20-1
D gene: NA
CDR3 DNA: TGCAGTGCTCACCGGCCCAGGGGGGGGAGAAGCACAGATACGCAGTATTTT
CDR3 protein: CSAHRPRGGRSTDTQYF

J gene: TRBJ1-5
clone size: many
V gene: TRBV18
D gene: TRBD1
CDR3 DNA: TGTGCCAGCTCACCACCAGGACAGGGGGCCGGCAATGGACCCCAGCATTTT
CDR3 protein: CASSPPGQGAGNGPQHF

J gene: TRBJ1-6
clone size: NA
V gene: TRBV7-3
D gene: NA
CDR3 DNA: TGTGCCAGCAGCTCAACAGGGCCCTATAATTCACCCCTCCACTTT
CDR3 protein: CASSSTGPYNSPLHF

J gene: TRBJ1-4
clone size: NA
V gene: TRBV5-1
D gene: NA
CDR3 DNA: TGCGCCAGCCGAGGGGTAGGGACTAATGAAAAACTGTTTTTT
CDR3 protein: CASRGVGTNEKLFF

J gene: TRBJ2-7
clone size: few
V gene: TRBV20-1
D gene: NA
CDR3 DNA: TGCGGTGCTAGAGGGGGGGGATACGAGCAGTACTTC
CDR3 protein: CGARGGGYEQYF

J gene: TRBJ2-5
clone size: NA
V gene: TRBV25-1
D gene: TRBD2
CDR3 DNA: TGTGCCAGCAGTGAGCCCCTAGCGGGAGTGGAGACCCAGTACTTC
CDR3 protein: CASSEPLAGVETQYF

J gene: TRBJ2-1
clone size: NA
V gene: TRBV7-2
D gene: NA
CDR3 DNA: TGTGCCAGCAGCTTAATCGGGGGGCTAAGCAATGAGCAGTTCTTC
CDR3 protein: CASSLIGGLSNEQFF

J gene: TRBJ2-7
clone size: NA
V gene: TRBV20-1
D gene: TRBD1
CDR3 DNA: TGCAGTGCTAGGGCAACAGGGGGATTCTACAATGAGCAGTACTTC
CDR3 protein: CSARATGGFYNEQYF

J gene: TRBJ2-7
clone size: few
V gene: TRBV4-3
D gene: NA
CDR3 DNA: TGCGCCAGCAGCCAAGGAGGGGTGGATAGGATCGAGCAGTACTTC
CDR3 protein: CASSQGGVDRIEQYF

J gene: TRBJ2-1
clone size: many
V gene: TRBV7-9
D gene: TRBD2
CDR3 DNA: TGTGCCAGCAGCTCACCCCCGGGGGGATCCTACAATGAGCAGTTCTTC
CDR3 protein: CASSSPPGGSYNEQFF

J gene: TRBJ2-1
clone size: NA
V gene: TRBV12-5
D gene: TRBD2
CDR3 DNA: TGTGCTAGTGGTTTGGGGATTCTAGCGGGAGCAAGTGTGGGGACCAGCACAGATACGCAGTTCTTC
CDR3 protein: CASGLGILAGASVGTSTDTQFF

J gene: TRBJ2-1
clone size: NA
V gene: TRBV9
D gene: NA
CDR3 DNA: TGTGCCAGCAGCATCTTTGCCTCTAGCGAACACTACAATGAGCAGTTCTTC
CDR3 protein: CASSIFASSEHYNEQFF

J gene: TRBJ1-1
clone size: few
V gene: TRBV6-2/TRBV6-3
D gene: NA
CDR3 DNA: TGTGCCAGCAGTGACGGCGGAAACACTGAAGCTTTCTTT
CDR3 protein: CASSDGGNTEAFF

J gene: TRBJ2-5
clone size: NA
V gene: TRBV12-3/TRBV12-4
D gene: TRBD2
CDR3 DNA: TGTGCCAGCAGTTACTTGGCGGGAGTAGAGACCCAGTACTTC
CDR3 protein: CASSYLAGVETQYF

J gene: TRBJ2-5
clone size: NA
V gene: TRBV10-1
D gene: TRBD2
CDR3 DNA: TGCGCCAGCAGTGAGTACAGCGGGGGAAACCAAGAGACCCAGTACTTC
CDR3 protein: CASSEYSGGNQETQYF

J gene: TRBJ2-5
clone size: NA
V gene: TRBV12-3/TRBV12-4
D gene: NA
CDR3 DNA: TGTGCCAGCAGATCAGCAGGACAGATACAAGAGACCCAGTACTTC
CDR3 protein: CASRSAGQIQETQYF

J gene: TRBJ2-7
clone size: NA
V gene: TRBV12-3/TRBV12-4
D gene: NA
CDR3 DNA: TGTGCCAGCAGTTCGGGACTGCTAAGCTCCTACGAGCAGTACTTC
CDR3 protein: CASSSGLLSSYEQYF

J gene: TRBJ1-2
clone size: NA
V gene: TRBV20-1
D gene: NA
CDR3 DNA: TGCAGTACACCGATGTTAACTAACTATGGCTACACCTTC
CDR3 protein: CSTPMLTNYGYTF

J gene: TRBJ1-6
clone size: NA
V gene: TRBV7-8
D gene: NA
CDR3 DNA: TGTGCCAGCAGCTCCCAGGGCGACTATAATTCACCCCTCCACTTT
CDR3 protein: CASSSQGDYNSPLHF

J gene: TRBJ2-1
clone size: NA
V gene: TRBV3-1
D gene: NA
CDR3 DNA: TGTGCCAGCAGCCCTCGCGAAGGGGGGGGCTACAATGAGCAGTTCTTC
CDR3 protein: CASSPREGGGYNEQFF

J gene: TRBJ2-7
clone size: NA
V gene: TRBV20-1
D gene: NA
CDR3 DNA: TGCAGTGCTTACGACGGGATGGCCTACGAGCAGTACTTC
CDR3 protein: CSAYDGMAYEQYF

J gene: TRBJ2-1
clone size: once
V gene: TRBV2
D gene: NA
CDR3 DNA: TGTGCCAGCAGTGAACTAGCCGGCAATGAGCAGTTCTTC
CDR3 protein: CASSELAGNEQFF

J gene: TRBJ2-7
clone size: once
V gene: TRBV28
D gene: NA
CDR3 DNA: TGTGCCAGCAGTTCGGTCTCCACCTACGAGCAGTACTTC
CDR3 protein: CASSSVSTYEQYF

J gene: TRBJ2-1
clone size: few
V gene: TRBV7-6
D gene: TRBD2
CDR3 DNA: TGTGCCAGCAGCTTAGCTCCAGCGGGAGGGTGGGATGAGCAGTTCTTC
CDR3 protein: CASSLAPAGGWDEQFF

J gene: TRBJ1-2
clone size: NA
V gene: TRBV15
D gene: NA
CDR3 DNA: TGTGCCACCAGCAGAGTCGTAATACAGCCGCTTGGCTACACCTTC
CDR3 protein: CATSRVVIQPLGYTF

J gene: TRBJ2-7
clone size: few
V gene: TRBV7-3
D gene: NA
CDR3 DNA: TGTGCCAGCAGCTTAACGAGTGCGGGATGGGACGAGCAGTACTTC
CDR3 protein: CASSLTSAGWDEQYF

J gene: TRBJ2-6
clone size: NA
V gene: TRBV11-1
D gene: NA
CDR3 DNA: TGTGCCAGCAGCCCTCTTCAAACGGCCAATCGGGCCAACGTCCTGACTTTC
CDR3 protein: CASSPLQTANRANVLTF

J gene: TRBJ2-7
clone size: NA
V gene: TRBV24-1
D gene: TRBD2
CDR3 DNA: TGTGCCACCAGTCCGGCGGGGGGCTACGAGCAGTACTTC
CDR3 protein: CATSPAGGYEQYF

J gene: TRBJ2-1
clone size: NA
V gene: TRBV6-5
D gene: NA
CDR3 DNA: TGTGCCAGCAGTTACTTCTCGGCACCGGACAGTTACAATGAGCAGTTCTTC
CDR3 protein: CASSYFSAPDSYNEQFF

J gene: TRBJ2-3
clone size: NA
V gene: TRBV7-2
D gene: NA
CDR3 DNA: TGTGCCAGCAGCTTAGTAGTTGTGGGCACAGATACGCAGTATTTT
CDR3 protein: CASSLVVVGTDTQYF

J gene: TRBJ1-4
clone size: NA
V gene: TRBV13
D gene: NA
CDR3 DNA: TGTGCCAGCAGTCGCCGAGTTGCAACTAATGAAAAACTGTTTTTT
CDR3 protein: CASSRRVATNEKLFF

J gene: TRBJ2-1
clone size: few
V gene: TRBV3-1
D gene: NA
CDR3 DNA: TGTGCCAGCAGCCACGATTTCGGGGAGGCCTCGACCTACAATGAGCAGTTCTTC
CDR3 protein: CASSHDFGEASTYNEQFF

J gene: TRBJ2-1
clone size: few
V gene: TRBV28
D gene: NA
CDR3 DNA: TGTGCCAGCCATTTCCCGGGGGCGGCGTTCAATGAGCAGTTCTTC
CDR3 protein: CASHFPGAAFNEQFF

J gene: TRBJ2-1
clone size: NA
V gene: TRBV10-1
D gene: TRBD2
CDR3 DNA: TGCGCCAGCGCGAGGGCGGGAGGGATCGATGAGCAGTTCTTC
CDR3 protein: CASARAGGIDEQFF

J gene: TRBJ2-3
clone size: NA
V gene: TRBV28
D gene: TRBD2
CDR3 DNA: TGTGCCAGCAGTTCGCCGGGCGGGAGATTTGGCGCAGATACGCAGTATTTT
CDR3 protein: CASSSPGGRFGADTQYF

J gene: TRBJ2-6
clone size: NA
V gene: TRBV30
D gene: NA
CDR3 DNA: TGTGCCTGGGGATCTGGGGCCAACGTCCTGACTTTC
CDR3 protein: CAWGSGANVLTF

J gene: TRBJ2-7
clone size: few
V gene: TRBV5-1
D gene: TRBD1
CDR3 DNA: TGCGCCAGCAGCTTGGATACAGGGGCGTACAATGAGCAGTACTTC
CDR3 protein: CASSLDTGAYNEQYF

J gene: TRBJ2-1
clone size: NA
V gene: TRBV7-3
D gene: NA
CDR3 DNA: TGTGCCAGCAGCCCCCGGGTAAAGGGGGGTGATCAGTTCTTC
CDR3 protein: CASSPRVKGGDQFF

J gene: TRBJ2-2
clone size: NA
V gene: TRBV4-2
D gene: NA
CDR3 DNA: TGTGCCAGCAGCCAAGAAAACAGGGCTAACACCGGGGAGCTGTTTTTT
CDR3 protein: CASSQENRANTGELFF

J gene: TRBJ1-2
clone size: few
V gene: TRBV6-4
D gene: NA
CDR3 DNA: TGTGCCAGCAGTGACTCGGCAGGGGCGGGCTATGGCTACACCTTC
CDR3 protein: CASSDSAGAGYGYTF

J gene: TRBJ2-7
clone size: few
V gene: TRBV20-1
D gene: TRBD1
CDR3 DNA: TGCAGTGCTAGAGCAGACAGGGGCACCTACGAGCAGTACTTC
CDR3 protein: CSARADRGTYEQYF

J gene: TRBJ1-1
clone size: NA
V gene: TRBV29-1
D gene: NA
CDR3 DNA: TGCAGCGTTAACCTGCTACAGAACACTGAAGCTTTCTTT
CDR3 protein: CSVNLLQNTEAFF

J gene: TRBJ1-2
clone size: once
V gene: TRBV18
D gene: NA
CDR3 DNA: TGTGCCAGCTCCCAATCCGCGGATCCGGGGGGCTATGGCTACACCTTC
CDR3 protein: CASSQSADPGGYGYTF

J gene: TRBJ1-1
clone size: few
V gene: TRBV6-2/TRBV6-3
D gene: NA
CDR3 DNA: TGTGCCAGCAGTTATAGCGCAGGGGCGCGAACTGAAGCTTTCTTT
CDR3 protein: CASSYSAGARTEAFF

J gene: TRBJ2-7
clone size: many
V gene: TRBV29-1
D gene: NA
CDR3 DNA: TGCAGCGTTGAAGGAAGCACCTACGAGCAGTACTTC
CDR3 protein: CSVEGSTYEQYF

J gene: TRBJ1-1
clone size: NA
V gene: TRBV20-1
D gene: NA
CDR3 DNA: TGCAGTGCCCCGAGCCTCGGGGGGGGTGGAACTGAAGCTTTCTTT
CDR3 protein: CSAPSLGGGGTEAFF